A selection of T cell receptor beta chains follows, all from one sample in a study of early T cells in non-severe SARS-CoV-2 infection. TCRdb processed the 5' RACE reads anew with MiXCR; each CDR3 protein has one entry. Among tens of thousands of distinct CDR3 sequences listed, roughly 12% were seen once. Sequencing was performed on whole blood, taken at baseline. Receptors were obtained from an adult who was a healthcare worker with PCR-confirmed SARS-CoV-2 infection or an uninfected control (not recorded which). The CDR3 runs from the conserved cysteine through the conserved F or W. Each record gives: CDR3 protein, CDR3 DNA, J gene, V gene, D gene, clone size. A D gene is named only where the DNA matches it firmly. For some rows the clone size is stated as once, few or many, or as a class when expanded; others skip it.

CASKLGGRYEQYF | TGTGCGAGCAAGCTCGGGGGCAGGTACGAGCAGTACTTC | TRBJ2-7 | TRBV7-8 | . | .
CATSDWRGATEETQYF | TGTGCCACCAGTGATTGGAGGGGCGCTACCGAAGAGACCCAGTACTTC | TRBJ2-5 | TRBV24-1 | . | .
CASSYVGRVEGNEQFF | TGTGCCAGCAGTTACGTCGGCAGGGTAGAAGGGAATGAGCAGTTCTTC | TRBJ2-1 | TRBV6-2/TRBV6-3 | . | few
CASSLGSGRNEQFF | TGTGCCAGCAGCTTAGGTAGCGGGCGGAATGAGCAGTTCTTC | TRBJ2-1 | TRBV11-1 | TRBD2 | many
CASGLAGTGANGGHEQYF | TGTGCCAGTGGGCTTGCCGGGACAGGGGCCAATGGTGGGCACGAGCAGTACTTC | TRBJ2-7 | TRBV19 | TRBD1 | .
CASSSTAPSNQPQHF | TGTGCCAGCTCATCGACAGCTCCTAGCAATCAGCCCCAGCATTTT | TRBJ1-5 | TRBV18 | . | few
CASSFKRGSDEQFF | TGCGCCAGCAGCTTTAAGCGGGGGAGCGATGAGCAGTTCTTC | TRBJ2-1 | TRBV5-1 | TRBD2 | .
CASSLTGTAKNIQYF | TGTGCCAGCAGCTTAACCGGGACAGCCAAAAACATTCAGTACTTC | TRBJ2-4 | TRBV7-3 | . | .
CSVERYGYTF | TGCAGCGTTGAAAGATATGGCTACACCTTC | TRBJ1-2 | TRBV29-1 | . | .
CSVDLGRTGANTQYF | TGCAGCGTTGATTTGGGGAGGACCGGGGCAAATACGCAGTATTTT | TRBJ2-3 | TRBV29-1 | . | many
CASSLAVAGGTDTQYF | TGTGCCAGCAGCTTAGCCGTAGCGGGGGGAACAGATACGCAGTATTTT | TRBJ2-3 | TRBV7-2 | TRBD2 | .
CASSYAVTGNTGELFF | TGTGCCAGCAGTTACGCAGTAACAGGGAACACCGGGGAGCTGTTTTTT | TRBJ2-2 | TRBV6-6 | . | many
CASGLGQLGYNEQFF | TGTGCTAGTGGTTTGGGCCAGCTGGGCTACAATGAGCAGTTCTTC | TRBJ2-1 | TRBV12-5 | . | few
CASTEGLSSYNEQFF | TGCGCCAGCACGGAGGGTCTTAGCTCCTACAATGAGCAGTTCTTC | TRBJ2-1 | TRBV5-1 | . | .
CASSLHGQGSSGYTF | TGTGCCAGCAGCTTACACGGACAGGGGAGCTCTGGCTACACCTTC | TRBJ1-2 | TRBV7-3 | TRBD1 | few
CASSLQLAANIGELFF | TGTGCCAGCAGCTTACAGCTAGCGGCGAACATCGGGGAGCTGTTTTTT | TRBJ2-2 | TRBV7-9 | TRBD2 | .
CASSYRGYEQYF | TGTGCCAGCAGTTATAGAGGGTACGAGCAGTACTTC | TRBJ2-7 | TRBV6-6 | . | many
CSADVGFTDTQYF | TGCAGTGCGGATGTAGGGTTCACAGATACGCAGTATTTT | TRBJ2-3 | TRBV20-1 | . | many
CSVGTYPTDTQYF | TGCAGCGTAGGGACATATCCCACAGATACGCAGTATTTT | TRBJ2-3 | TRBV29-1 | . | .